The 18 T cell receptor beta chains given below trace back to one sample, sequenced in a study of T-cell reconstitution after alpha-beta-depleted transplantation in children. TCRbeta library construction was performed incorporating unique molecular identifiers. TCRdb called the PCR reads again in MiXCR, with one record for every CDR3 protein. The sample lists about 580,000 distinct CDR3 sequences; over 20% were seen once. Sequencing used PBMCs, obtained before TCRalphabeta/CD19-depleted stem cell transplant. The source is a boy in the first two years of life with Wiskott-Aldrich syndrome, due to receive a stem cell transplant.

This chain links TRBV12-3 or TRBV12-4 with TRBJ2-2; unclear D gene. The CDR3 spans 12 residues. Trimming stripped 3 bases from V and 7 bases from J, with 6 bases between. This CDR3 reads CASSFYYGELFF. The DNA of the CDR3 is TGTGCCAGCAGTTTCTACTACGGGGAGCTGTTTTTT.

The chain employs TRBV5-1 and TRBJ2-1; 10 nucleotides line up with TRBD2. V shed 1 base and J 4 bases; nucleotides not matched to a gene: 8. The CDR3 contains 17 residues. Germline V gene lookup returns CDR1 SGHRS and CDR2 YFSETQ. CDR3: CASSLPPPSGSYNEQFF. DNA of the CDR3: TGCGCCAGCAGCTTGCCGCCCCCTAGCGGGAGTTACAATGAGCAGTTCTTC.

This clonotype was picked up a small number of times. The chain links TRBV20-1 to TRBJ2-2; 8 bases fit TRBD2. Per germline, CDR1 DFQATT and CDR2 SNEGSKA (reference sequence). The CDR3 spans 14 residues. Unmatched junction bases numbered 5, after V lost 6 bases and J lost 2 bases. The CDR3, as DNA: TGCAGTGCGAATAGCGGGACAAACACCGGGGAGCTGTTTTTT. Translation: CSANSGTNTGELFF.

The chain recombines TRBV30 with TRBJ1-6; D is unclear. The V gene's germline CDR1 is GTSNPN and CDR2 SVGIG (reference sequence). This CDR3 is 15 amino acids long. V lost 5 bases, J lost 7 bases, and 18 bases lay in between. Here the CDR3 DNA reads TGTGCCTGGCGCACCGGGAACAGCGGAAATTCACCCCTCCACTTT. The encoded protein is CAWRTGNSGNSPLHF.

The chain uses TRBV15 and TRBJ1-1; tentatively, D is TRBD1 (6 bases). The V end lost 3 bases, the J end lost 0 bases, and 11 bases lay between the germline ends. CDR1 LNHNV and CDR2 YYDKDF come from the germline V gene (reference sequence). The CDR3 loop spans 15 amino acids. CDR3 sequence: CATSRAGQMNTEAFF. CDR3 nucleotide sequence: TGTGCCACCAGCAGGGCGGGACAAATGAACACTGAAGCTTTCTTT.

This chain uses TRBV5-5 with TRBJ2-3, with D perhaps matching TRBD1 (6 bases). V lost 5 bases and J 3 bases, leaving 22 bases between the germline ends. The CDR3 sequence is 17 residues long. Germline lookup yields CDR1 SGHKS and CDR2 YYEKEE (reference sequence). CDR3 nucleotide sequence: TGTGCCAGCAGATCTGCCCATCTTACAGGGAAAACAGATACGCAGTATTTT. Translation gives CASRSAHLTGKTDTQYF. The whole variable domain, filled in from reference TRBV5-5 and TRBJ2-3, reads DAGVTQSPTHLIKTRGQQVTLRCSPISGHKSVSWYQQVLGQGPQFIFQYYEKEERGRGNFPDRFSARQFPNYSSELNVNALLLGDSALYLCASRSAHLTGKTDTQYFGPGTRLTVL.

The V call is TRBV15, the J call TRBJ2-7, with D perhaps TRBD2 (5 bases). The germline CDR1 and CDR2 sequences are LNHNV and YYDKDF (reference sequence). The V end was cut by 0 bases, the J end by 3 bases, with 12 bases between. The CDR3 extends over 15 amino acids. The chain's CDR3 is CATSRDEGRYYEQYF. As DNA, the CDR3 is TGTGCCACCAGCAGAGATGAGGGCAGATACTACGAGCAGTACTTC.

V and J are TRBV3-1 and TRBJ2-1, with TRBD2 identical over 14 bases. Trimming at V came to 1 base and at J to 9 bases, leaving 5 bases not matched to a gene. The CDR3 spans 16 residues. CDR1 is LGHDT and CDR2 is YNNKEL in the germline V gene (reference sequence). This CDR3 reads CASSQALGLAGVEQFF. The CDR3 region has the DNA TGTGCCAGCAGCCAAGCCCTGGGACTAGCGGGAGTTGAGCAGTTCTTC.

This clonotype was seen a handful of times. V and J are TRBV4-1 and TRBJ2-6; D unclear. V was clipped by 3 bases and J by 2 bases, with 5 bases between them. The CDR3 length is 14 residues. Germline V gene sequence: CDR1 MGHRA, CDR2 YSYEKL. The CDR3 region has the DNA TGCGCCAGCAGCCACGGTACTGGGGCCAACGTCCTGACTTTC. Its protein product is CASSHGTGANVLTF.

The chain is built from TRBV20-1 and TRBJ2-1; maybe TRBD2 (6 bases). V was pared by 0 bases and J by 8 bases, with 17 bases between. This CDR3 region has 15 residues. Germline-derived CDR1 and CDR2 are DFQATT and SNEGSKA (reference sequence). This CDR3 is CSARDLNGRGYEQFF. CDR3 bases: TGCAGTGCTAGAGATCTGAACGGGAGAGGCTATGAGCAGTTCTTC.

The chain has TRBV12-3 or TRBV12-4 and TRBJ2-5; D may match TRBD1 or TRBD2 (5 bases each). The ends were cut back, 5 bases at V and 2 bases at J, with 12 bases in the middle. There are 14 residues in the CDR3. Written as DNA, the CDR3 is TGTGCCAGCAGTCCTCCGAGGGGTCAAGAGACCCAGTACTTC. This encodes CASSPPRGQETQYF.

This clonotype showed up just a few times. The chain couples TRBV12-3 or TRBV12-4 to TRBJ2-5; D unresolved. Trimming left V 3 bases short and J 2 bases short, with 4 bases between. The length of the CDR3 is 12 residues. CDR3 region: CASSFIQETQYF. As DNA, the CDR3 is TGTGCCAGCAGTTTTATTCAAGAGACCCAGTACTTC.

This clonotype turned up a few times. The rearrangement joins TRBV6-2 or TRBV6-3 to TRBJ2-1, with D unclear. The CDR3 totals 15 residues. Germline values: CDR1 MNHEY, CDR2 SVGEGT. V shed 2 bases and J shed 0 bases, with 8 bases lying between them. Written as DNA, the CDR3 is TGTGCCAGCAGTTACACCCGGAGCTCCTACAATGAGCAGTTCTTC. Its protein product is CASSYTRSSYNEQFF.

The chain links TRBV3-1 to TRBJ2-5; 11 nucleotides match TRBD1. The germline V gene has CDR1 LGHDT and CDR2 YNNKEL (reference sequence). V was clipped by 0 bases and J by 2 bases; unmatched bases: 5. CDR3 length: 17 amino acids. The CDR3 sequence: CASSQDAGTGGQETQYF. The CDR3 DNA sequence: TGTGCCAGCAGCCAAGATGCGGGGACAGGGGGACAAGAGACCCAGTACTTC.

The sample holds a few counts of this clonotype. The chain has TRBV7-8 and TRBJ2-1; tentatively, D is TRBD1 (6 bases). The CDR3 is 15 amino acids. Germline lookup yields CDR1 SGHVS and CDR2 FQNEAQ. V was cut by 5 bases and J by 9 bases, with 20 bases left in between. CDR3 nucleotides: TGTGCCAGCAGCCAGGGGCGGGCTATTAATGGTGAGCAGTTCTTC. Its protein product is CASSQGRAINGEQFF. Full variable domain (outside the CDR3, taken from reference TRBV7-8 and TRBJ2-1): GAGVSQSPRYKVAKRGQDVALRCDPISGHVSLFWYQQALGQGPEFLTYFQNEAQLDKSGLPSDRFFAERPEGSVSTLKIQRTQQEDSAVYLCASSQGRAINGEQFFGPGTRLTVL.

The chain uses TRBV4-1 and TRBJ2-1; TRBD2 matches 12 bases. The CDR3 is 17 residues long. J lost 2 bases, V lost 4 bases, and 6 bases had no gene match. In germline, CDR1 is MGHRA, CDR2 YSYEKL. CDR3 nucleotide sequence: TGCGCCAGCAGCCCGAGGACTAGCGGGATCCCCTACAATGAGCAGTTCTTC. Its translation: CASSPRTSGIPYNEQFF.

The rearrangement uses TRBV9 and TRBJ2-1, with 10 bases identical to TRBD1. With V trimmed by 2 bases and J by 6 bases, 14 bases remained unmatched. This CDR3 spans 18 amino acids. Germline V gene data show CDR1 as SGDLS and CDR2 as YYNGEE. The CDR3 is CASSVWVSGTGAGNEQFF. Written as DNA, the CDR3 is TGTGCCAGCAGCGTGTGGGTATCCGGGACAGGGGCCGGCAATGAGCAGTTCTTC.

This clonotype was counted between two and nine times. V and J are TRBV5-1 and TRBJ2-5; 7 bases fit TRBD1. J lost 1 base, V lost 6 bases, and 6 bases had no gene match. Germline-derived CDR1 and CDR2 are SGHRS and YFSETQ. The CDR3 has 14 residues. CDR3 sequence: CASTGDRVQETQYF. In DNA form, the CDR3 reads TGCGCCAGCACCGGAGACAGGGTCCAAGAGACCCAGTACTTC.